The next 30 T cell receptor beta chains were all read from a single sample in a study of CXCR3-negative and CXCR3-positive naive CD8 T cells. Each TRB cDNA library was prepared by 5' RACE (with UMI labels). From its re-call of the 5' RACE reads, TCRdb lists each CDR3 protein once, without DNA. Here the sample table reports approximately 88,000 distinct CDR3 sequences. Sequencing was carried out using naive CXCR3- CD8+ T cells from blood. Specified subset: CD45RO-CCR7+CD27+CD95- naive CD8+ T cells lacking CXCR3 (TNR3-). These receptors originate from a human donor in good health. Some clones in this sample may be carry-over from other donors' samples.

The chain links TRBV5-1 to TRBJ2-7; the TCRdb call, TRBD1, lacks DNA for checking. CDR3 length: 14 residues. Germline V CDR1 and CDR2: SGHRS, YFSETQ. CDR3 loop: CASSPLDGTDEQYF.

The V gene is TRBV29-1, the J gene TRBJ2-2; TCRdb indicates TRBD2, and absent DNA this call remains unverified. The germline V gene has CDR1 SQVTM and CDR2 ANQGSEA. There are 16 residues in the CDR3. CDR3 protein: CSVSDPPGLNTGELFF.

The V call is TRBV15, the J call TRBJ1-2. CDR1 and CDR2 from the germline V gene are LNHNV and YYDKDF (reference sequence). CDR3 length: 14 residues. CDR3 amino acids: CATSSPGGPYGYTF.

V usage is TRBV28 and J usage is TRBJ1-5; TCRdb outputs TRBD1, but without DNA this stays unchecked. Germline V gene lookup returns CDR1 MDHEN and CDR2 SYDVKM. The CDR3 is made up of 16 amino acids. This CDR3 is CASRVPLQYSNQPQHF.

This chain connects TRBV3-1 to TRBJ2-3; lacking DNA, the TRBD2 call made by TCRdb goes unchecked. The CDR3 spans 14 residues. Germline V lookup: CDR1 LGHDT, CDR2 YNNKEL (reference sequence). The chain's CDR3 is CASSPRDSTDTQYF.

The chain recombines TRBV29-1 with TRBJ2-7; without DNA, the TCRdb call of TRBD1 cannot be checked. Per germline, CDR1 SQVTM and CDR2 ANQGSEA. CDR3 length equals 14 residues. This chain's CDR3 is CSVNPGDRDYEQYF.

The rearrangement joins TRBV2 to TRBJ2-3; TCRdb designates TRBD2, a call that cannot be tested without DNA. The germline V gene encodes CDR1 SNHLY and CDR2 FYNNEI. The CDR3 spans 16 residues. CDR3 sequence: CASSELNRAPTDTQYF.

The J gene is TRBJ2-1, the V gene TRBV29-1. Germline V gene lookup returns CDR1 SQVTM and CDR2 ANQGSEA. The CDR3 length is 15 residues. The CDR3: CSVEEERSSYNEQFF.

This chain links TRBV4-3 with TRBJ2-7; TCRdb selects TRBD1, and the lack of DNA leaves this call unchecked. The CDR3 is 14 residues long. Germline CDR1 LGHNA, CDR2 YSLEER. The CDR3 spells CASSQGTASYEQYF.

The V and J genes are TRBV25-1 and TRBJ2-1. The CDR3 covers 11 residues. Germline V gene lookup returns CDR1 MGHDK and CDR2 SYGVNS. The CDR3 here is CASGWSNEQFF. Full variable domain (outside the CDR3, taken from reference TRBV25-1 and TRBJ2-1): EADIYQTPRYLVIGTGKKITLECSQTMGHDKMYWYQQDPGMELHLIHYSYGVNSTEKGDLSSESTVSRIRTEHFPLTLESARPSHTSQYLCASGWSNEQFFGPGTRLTVL.

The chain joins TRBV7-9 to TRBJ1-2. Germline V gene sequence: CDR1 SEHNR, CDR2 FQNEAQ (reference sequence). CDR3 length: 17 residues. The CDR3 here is CASSLLRKVRTNYGYTF.

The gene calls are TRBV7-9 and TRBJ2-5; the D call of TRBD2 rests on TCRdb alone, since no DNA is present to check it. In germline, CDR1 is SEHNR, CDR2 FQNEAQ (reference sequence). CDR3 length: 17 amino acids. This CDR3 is CASTKILAGDHQETQYF.

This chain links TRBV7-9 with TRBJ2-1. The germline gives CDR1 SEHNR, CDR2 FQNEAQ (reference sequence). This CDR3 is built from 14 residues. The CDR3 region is CASSLDYANNEQFF.

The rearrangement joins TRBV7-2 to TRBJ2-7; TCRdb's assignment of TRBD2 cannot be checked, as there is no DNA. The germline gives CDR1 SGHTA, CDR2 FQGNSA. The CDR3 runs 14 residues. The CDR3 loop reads CASAPTSGAYEQYF.

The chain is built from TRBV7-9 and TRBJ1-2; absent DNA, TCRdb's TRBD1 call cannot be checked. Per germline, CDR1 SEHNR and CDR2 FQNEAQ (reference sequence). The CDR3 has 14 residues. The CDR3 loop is CASSPRGQNDGYTF.

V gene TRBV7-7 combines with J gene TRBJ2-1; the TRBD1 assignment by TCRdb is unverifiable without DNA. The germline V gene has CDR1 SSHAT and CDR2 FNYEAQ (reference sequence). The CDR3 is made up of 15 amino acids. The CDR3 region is CASSLDRYSYNEQIF.

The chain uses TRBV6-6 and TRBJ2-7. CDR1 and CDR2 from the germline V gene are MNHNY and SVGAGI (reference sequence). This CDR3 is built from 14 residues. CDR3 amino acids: CASSYWDSSYEQYF.

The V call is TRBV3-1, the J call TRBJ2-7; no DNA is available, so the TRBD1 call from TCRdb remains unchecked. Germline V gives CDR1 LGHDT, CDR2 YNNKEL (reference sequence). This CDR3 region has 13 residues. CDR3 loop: CASSQGTAYEQYF.

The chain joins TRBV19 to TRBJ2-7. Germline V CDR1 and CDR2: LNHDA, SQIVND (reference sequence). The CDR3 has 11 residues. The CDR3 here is CASSWADEQYF.

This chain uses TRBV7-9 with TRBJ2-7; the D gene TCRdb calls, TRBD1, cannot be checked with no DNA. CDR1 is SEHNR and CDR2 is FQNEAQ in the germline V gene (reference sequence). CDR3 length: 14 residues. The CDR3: CASSFPGLSYEQYF.

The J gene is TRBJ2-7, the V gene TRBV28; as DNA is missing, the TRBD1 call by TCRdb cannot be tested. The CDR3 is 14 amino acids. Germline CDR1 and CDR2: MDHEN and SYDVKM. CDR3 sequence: CASSALGQTYEQYF.

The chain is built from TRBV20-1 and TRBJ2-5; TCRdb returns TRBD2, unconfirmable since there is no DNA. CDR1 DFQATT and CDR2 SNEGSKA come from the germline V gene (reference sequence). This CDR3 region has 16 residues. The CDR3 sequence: CSAKTHSGSPRETQYF.

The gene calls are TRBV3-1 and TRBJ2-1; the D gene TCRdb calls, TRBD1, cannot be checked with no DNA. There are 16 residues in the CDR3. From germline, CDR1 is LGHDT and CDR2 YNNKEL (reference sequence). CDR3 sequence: CASSQALTGVNNEQFF.

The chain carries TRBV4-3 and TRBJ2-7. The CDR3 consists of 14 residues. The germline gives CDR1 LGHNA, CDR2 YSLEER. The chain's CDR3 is CASSQEAQSYEQYF.

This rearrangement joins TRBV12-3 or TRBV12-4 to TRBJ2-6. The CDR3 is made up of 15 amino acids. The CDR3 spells CASSAQRSGANVLTF.

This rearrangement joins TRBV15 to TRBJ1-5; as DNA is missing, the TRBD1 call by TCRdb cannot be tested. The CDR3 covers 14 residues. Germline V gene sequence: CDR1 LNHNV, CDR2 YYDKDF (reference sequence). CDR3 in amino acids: CATSRGTDNQPQHF.

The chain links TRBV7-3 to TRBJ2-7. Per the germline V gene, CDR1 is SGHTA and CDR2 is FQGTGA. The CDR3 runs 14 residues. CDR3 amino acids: CASSLTGTSYEQYF.

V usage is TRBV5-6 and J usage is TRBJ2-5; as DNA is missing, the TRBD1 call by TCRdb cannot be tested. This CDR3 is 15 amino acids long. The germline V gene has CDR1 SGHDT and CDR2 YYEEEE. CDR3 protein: CASSLVGGLGETQYF.

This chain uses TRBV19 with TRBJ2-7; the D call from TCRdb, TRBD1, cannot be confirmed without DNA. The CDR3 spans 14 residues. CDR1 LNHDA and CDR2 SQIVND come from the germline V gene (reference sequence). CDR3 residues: CASSAGLSSYEQYF.

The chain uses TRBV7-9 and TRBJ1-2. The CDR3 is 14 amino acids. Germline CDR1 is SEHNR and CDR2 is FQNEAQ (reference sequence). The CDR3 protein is CASSGSSGNYGYTF.